These T cell receptor beta chains were read from a single sample in a study of cytomegalovirus exposure and HLA in healthy donors. Only in-frame clones appear in the TCRdb table, and some are missing; sequencing was by immunoSEQ multiplex PCR. The repertoire table contains about 46,000 clones. Sequencing was performed on PBMCs. These receptors originate from a middle-aged woman in good health and CMV-seronegative. The CDR3 runs from the conserved cysteine through the conserved F or W. Fields, in order: V gene, CDR3 length, J gene, D gene, CDR3 protein, CDR3 DNA. The D gene is left open where the match is weak.

TRBV28,14,TRBJ1-2,.,CASQKQGYDYGYTF,TGTGCCAGTCAGAAACAGGGTTACGACTATGGCTACACCTTC
TRBV6-6,15,TRBJ1-1,TRBD1,CASSYPGTGRPEAFF,TGTGCCAGCAGTTACCCCGGGACAGGGAGGCCTGAAGCTTTCTTT
TRBV9,16,TRBJ2-1,.,CASSVEAPMHYNEQFF,TGTGCCAGCAGCGTAGAAGCACCTATGCACTACAATGAGCAGTTCTTC
TRBV4-2,13,TRBJ1-2,.,CASSRREGYGYTF,TGTGCCAGCAGCCGACGGGAGGGCTATGGCTACACCTTC
TRBV28,13,TRBJ1-2,.,CASLYTRGNGYTF,TGTGCCAGCCTTTACACAAGGGGGAACGGCTACACCTTC
TRBV7-6,13,TRBJ1-1,TRBD1,CASSPNRGVEAFF,TGTGCCAGCAGCCCCAACAGGGGAGTTGAAGCTTTCTTT
TRBV19,14,TRBJ1-2,.,CASSPDRSVYGYTF,TGTGCCAGTAGTCCCGATCGGTCCGTCTATGGCTACACCTTC
TRBV4-1,15,TRBJ2-2,.,CASSPWGDYTGELFF,TGCGCCAGCAGCCCGTGGGGGGATTACACCGGGGAGCTGTTTTTT
TRBV6-4,14,TRBJ2-1,TRBD2,CASRRTRSRNEQFF,TGTGCCAGCAGGAGGACTAGGTCGCGCAATGAGCAGTTCTTC
TRBV11-2,17,TRBJ2-5,TRBD2,CASSARLAGGPSETQYF,TGTGCCAGCAGCGCTCGACTAGCGGGAGGGCCCTCAGAGACCCAGTACTTC
TRBV6-1,13,TRBJ2-1,TRBD2,CASTRSTSGGQFF,TGTGCCAGCACCAGATCCACTAGCGGGGGGCAGTTCTTC
TRBV11-2,13,TRBJ2-3,.,CASSLAGTDTQYF,TGTGCCAGCAGCTTAGCGGGCACAGATACGCAGTATTTT
TRBV7-7,16,TRBJ2-5,TRBD1,CASSPTGTGETGTQYF,TGTGCCAGCAGCCCAACCGGGACAGGCGAAACAGGGACCCAGTACTTC
TRBV9,16,TRBJ2-3,.,CASSPRSRTGTDTQYF,TGTGCCAGCAGCCCCAGATCGAGGACGGGGACAGATACGCAGTATTTT
TRBV7-9,18,TRBJ2-5,TRBD2,CASSLMASGRASAETQYF,TGTGCCAGCAGCTTAATGGCTAGCGGGAGGGCCTCGGCAGAGACCCAGTACTTC
TRBV7-2,15,TRBJ2-1,TRBD2,CASSSSTSGRAEQFF,TGTGCCAGCAGCTCCTCGACTAGCGGGAGGGCGGAGCAGTTCTTC
TRBV30,16,TRBJ1-3,TRBD1,CAWSVIPGQGGNTIYF,TGTGCCTGGAGCGTAATTCCGGGACAGGGAGGAAACACCATATATTTT
TRBV7-7,13,TRBJ2-5,.,CASSLRQKETQYF,TGTGCCAGCAGCTTACGACAGAAAGAGACCCAGTACTTC
TRBV19,17,TRBJ2-1,TRBD2,CASSNPGQSGVRNEQFF,TGTGCCAGTAGTAACCCCGGCCAGAGCGGGGTCCGGAATGAGCAGTTCTTC
TRBV5-4,14,TRBJ1-2,.,CASSPGGGSHGYTF,TGTGCCAGCAGCCCGGGGGGGGGCTCTCATGGCTACACCTTC
TRBV19,12,TRBJ1-2,.,CASSIREDGYTF,TGTGCCAGTAGTATCCGGGAGGACGGCTACACCTTC
TRBV11-1,14,TRBJ1-1,.,CASSRGIRNTEAFF,TGTGCCAGCAGCCGGGGAATTCGGAACACTGAAGCTTTCTTT
TRBV5-1,13,TRBJ2-3,.,CASSLGRADTQYF,TGCGCCAGCAGCTTGGGCAGGGCAGATACGCAGTATTTT
TRBV7-9,16,TRBJ1-2,TRBD1,CASSLIRGQGSYGYTF,TGTGCCAGCAGCTTAATCAGGGGACAGGGGAGCTATGGCTACACCTTC
TRBV27,15,TRBJ2-7,TRBD2,CASSPLAGATYEQYF,TGTGCCAGCAGTCCTCTAGCGGGGGCTACCTACGAGCAGTACTTC
TRBV7-8,13,TRBJ2-1,.,CASSPRGLAKQFF,TGTGCCAGCAGCCCCCGGGGCCTAGCGAAACAGTTCTTC
TRBV6-5,16,TRBJ2-3,.,CASSYGRATSTDTQYF,TGTGCCAGCAGTTACGGGCGGGCGACGAGCACAGATACGCAGTATTTT
TRBV7-2,15,TRBJ2-1,TRBD2,CASSLTSESYNEQFF,TGTGCCAGCAGCTTGACTAGCGAGAGCTACAATGAGCAGTTCTTC
TRBV2,16,TRBJ2-6,TRBD1,CASSPSTGVGANVLTF,TGTGCCAGCAGCCCCTCGACAGGGGTAGGGGCCAACGTCCTGACTTTC
TRBV4-2,17,TRBJ2-3,.,CASSQDKRLEVTDTQYF,TGTGCCAGCAGCCAAGACAAGAGACTAGAGGTCACAGATACGCAGTATTTT
TRBV28,13,TRBJ1-5,.,CASSFGAAQPQHF,TGTGCCAGCAGCTTCGGAGCGGCTCAGCCCCAGCATTTT
TRBV6-1,14,TRBJ2-7,.,CASRAGTQDYEQYF,TGTGCCAGCAGAGCCGGGACACAAGACTACGAGCAGTACTTC
TRBV6-1,16,TRBJ1-3,.,CASSDKDPGAGNTIYF,TGTGCCAGCAGTGACAAGGACCCGGGAGCGGGAAACACCATATATTTT
TRBV13,16,TRBJ2-1,TRBD1,CASSYGTGGGVNEQFF,TGTGCCAGCAGCTACGGCACAGGGGGCGGGGTTAATGAGCAGTTCTTC
TRBV4-2,15,TRBJ1-2,TRBD1,CASSQGTGEAYGYTF,TGTGCCAGCAGCCAGGGGACAGGGGAAGCCTATGGCTACACCTTC
TRBV18,15,TRBJ1-5,TRBD1,CASSLQTGMNQPQHF,TGTGCCAGCTCACTACAGACAGGGATGAATCAGCCCCAGCATTTT
TRBV20-1,11,TRBJ2-7,.,CSALSSYEQYF,TGCAGTGCTTTGAGCTCCTACGAGCAGTACTTC
TRBV19,14,TRBJ2-7,TRBD1,CASSRWDRGHEQYF,TGTGCCAGTAGTAGGTGGGACAGGGGCCACGAGCAGTACTTC
TRBV28,16,TRBJ2-1,TRBD1,CASSPQRGGFYNEQFF,TGTGCCAGCAGTCCCCAGCGAGGGGGCTTCTACAATGAGCAGTTCTTC
TRBV27,15,TRBJ2-3,TRBD1,CASSDSTGGLDTQYF,TGTGCCAGCAGTGATAGCACAGGGGGTTTAGATACGCAGTATTTT
TRBV6-6,15,TRBJ1-1,.,CASSYPGHMDTEAFF,TGTGCCAGCAGTTACCCGGGACACATGGACACTGAAGCTTTCTTT
TRBV7-2,15,TRBJ1-1,.,CASSKQGGHNTEAFF,TGTGCCAGCAGTAAACAGGGTGGCCATAACACTGAAGCTTTCTTT
TRBV5-6,15,TRBJ2-2,TRBD1,CASSSGQGRTGELFF,TGTGCCAGCAGCTCGGGACAGGGTCGTACCGGGGAGCTGTTTTTT
TRBV20-1,11,TRBJ2-5,.,CSAIPQETQYF,TGCAGTGCTATTCCCCAGGAGACCCAGTACTTC
TRBV2,15,TRBJ2-6,TRBD2,CASTRLAEGANVLTF,TGTGCCAGCACCCGACTAGCGGAGGGGGCCAACGTCCTGACTTTC
TRBV27,16,TRBJ1-5,TRBD1,CASSPKLTGLMQPQHF,TGTGCCAGCAGTCCCAAGCTGACAGGGTTAATGCAGCCCCAGCATTTT
TRBV7-3,15,TRBJ2-7,.,CASSERGGAGYEQYF,TGTGCCAGCAGCGAACGCGGAGGAGCGGGCTACGAGCAGTACTTC
TRBV28,17,TRBJ1-5,.,CATSRRFGGYSNQPQHF,TGTGCCACCAGCAGAAGGTTCGGGGGTTATAGCAATCAGCCCCAGCATTTT
TRBV28,16,TRBJ1-5,.,CASSPHHGGRNQPQHF,TGTGCCAGCAGTCCCCACCACGGGGGTCGGAATCAGCCCCAGCATTTT
TRBV18,15,TRBJ2-3,.,CASSPRSPPGDTQYF,TGTGCCAGCTCACCACGTTCACCACCAGGGGATACGCAGTATTTT
TRBV18,14,TRBJ1-2,.,CASSPPSQIYGYTF,TGTGCCAGCTCACCACCGTCCCAGATCTATGGCTACACCTTC
TRBV9,14,TRBJ1-1,.,CASTSRGRNTEAFF,TGTGCCAGCACCAGCAGGGGCCGGAACACTGAAGCTTTCTTT
TRBV30,13,TRBJ1-1,.,CAWSVTGATEAFF,TGTGCCTGGAGTGTAACTGGTGCCACTGAAGCTTTCTTT
TRBV6-5,13,TRBJ1-1,.,CASSYSGGTEAFF,TGTGCCAGCAGTTACTCAGGGGGCACTGAAGCTTTCTTT
TRBV5-4,14,TRBJ1-1,.,CASSPGRQRTEAFF,TGTGCCAGCAGCCCCGGAAGGCAGCGCACTGAAGCTTTCTTT
TRBV5-1,15,TRBJ1-3,TRBD1,CASSLEAGGSNTIYF,TGCGCCAGCAGCTTGGAGGCAGGGGGCTCAAACACCATATATTTT
TRBV29-1,15,TRBJ2-1,TRBD1,CSVARETGPYNEQFF,TGCAGCGTGGCAAGGGAGACAGGGCCCTACAATGAGCAGTTCTTC
TRBV28,13,TRBJ2-3,.,CASSGQFTDTQYF,TGTGCCAGCAGTGGACAGTTCACAGATACGCAGTATTTT